The 18 T cell receptor beta chains below come from one sample, sequenced in a study of patients and donors after allogeneic stem cell transplantation. TCRdb analysed the RT-PCR reads with MiXCR anew, one entry per CDR3 protein. The data contain roughly 4,200 distinct CDR3 sequences, 24% of them singletons. Sequencing input: blood, either unsorted or a sorted T cell fraction (not recorded which). The receptors were gathered from a human donor who was either an allogeneic HSCT recipient or a stem cell or donor lymphocyte infusion donor (not recorded which). It is not recorded whose cells these are; they may come from a transplant donor.

The chain combines TRBV12-3 or TRBV12-4 with TRBJ1-2, with 7 bases lining up with TRBD1. Trimming took 6 bases from V and 5 from J; bases not matched to a gene: 9. This CDR3 is built from 14 residues. CDR3 loop: CASSAQGPLYGYTF. The CDR3 nucleotides are TGTGCCAGCAGCGCACAGGGGCCACTTTATGGCTACACCTTC.

This clonotype was found a few times. The CDR3 protein is CASSLLTGNTEAFF. As DNA, the CDR3 is TGTGCCAGCAGCCTATTGACAGGGAACACTGAAGCTTTCTTT. The rearrangement links TRBV11-2 to TRBJ1-1; D perhaps matches TRBD1 (6 bases). The V gene lost 5 bases and the J gene lost 1 base, with 11 bases spanning the gap. CDR1 is SGHAT, CDR2 FQNNGV, per germline. This CDR3 is built from 14 residues. Full variable domain (rest looked up from reference TRBV11-2 and TRBJ1-1): EAGVAQSPRYKIIEKRQSVAFWCNPISGHATLYWYQQILGQGPKLLIQFQNNGVVDDSQLPKDRFSAERLKGVDSTLKIQPAKLEDSAVYLCASSLLTGNTEAFFGQGTRLTVV.

There are a few counts of this clonotype. The chain has TRBV29-1 and TRBJ2-1; no reliable D call. This CDR3 contains 11 residues. The germline V gene encodes CDR1 SQVTM and CDR2 ANQGSEA. The V end was cut by 7 bases, the J end by 8 bases, with 12 bases between. CDR3 residues: CSGGEWDEQFF. CDR3 DNA sequence: TGCAGCGGTGGGGAATGGGATGAGCAGTTCTTC.

This clonotype rates as medium-sized. The chain is built from TRBV29-1 and TRBJ1-4, with 8 bases lining up with TRBD1. CDR1 and CDR2 from the germline V gene are SQVTM and ANQGSEA. This CDR3 region has 14 residues. V dropped 6 bases and J dropped 7; count of bases not matched to a gene: 10. The CDR3 DNA reads as TGCAGCGTCGGAGTAGACAGGGGCTCTGAAAAACTGTTTTTT. Translation gives CSVGVDRGSEKLFF.

Judged by abundance, this clonotype is large. V usage is TRBV11-2 and J usage is TRBJ2-1; TRBD1 agrees at 11 bases. Germline loops: CDR1 SGHAT, CDR2 FQNNGV. This CDR3 comprises 17 residues. The J segment lost 5 bases and the V segment lost 1 base, leaving 7 bases of the junction unmatched. CDR3 DNA sequence: TGTGCCAGCAGCTTAGGTCCCGGACAGGGGGCACACAATGAGCAGTTCTTC. Translated: CASSLGPGQGAHNEQFF.

The chain joins TRBV12-3 or TRBV12-4 to TRBJ2-7; tentative D call: TRBD2 (5 bases). V lost 2 bases and J lost 3, with 8 bases in between. This CDR3 contains 13 residues. CDR3 nucleotide sequence: TGTGCCAGCAGTTTAAGCGCGGGCTACGAGCAGTACTTC. This sequence encodes CASSLSAGYEQYF.

The chain is built from TRBV7-3 and TRBJ1-1; a possible D gene is TRBD1 (6 bases). CDR3 length: 15 amino acids. The V end lost 0 bases, the J end lost 4 bases, and 12 bases lay between the germline ends. The germline V gene has CDR1 SGHTA and CDR2 FQGTGA. DNA of the CDR3: TGTGCCAGCAGCTTAACCCGCGACAGGCGCACTGAAGCTTTCTTT. Residues: CASSLTRDRRTEAFF. The whole variable domain, filled in from reference TRBV7-3 and TRBJ1-1, reads GAGVSQTPSNKVTEKGKYVELRCDPISGHTALYWYRQSLGQGPEFLIYFQGTGAADDSGLPNDRFFAVRPEGSVSTLKIQRTERGDSAVYLCASSLTRDRRTEAFFGQGTRLTVV.

In its sample, this clonotype is large (0.1 to 1%). The chain couples TRBV7-7 to TRBJ2-3, with D perhaps assigned TRBD1 or TRBD2 (6 bases each). V was clipped by 5 bases and J by 4 bases, with 10 bases between them. Looked up from germline, CDR1 is SSHAT and CDR2 is FNYEAQ (reference sequence). The CDR3 consists of 13 residues. CDR3 coding DNA: TGTGCCAGCAGCCCGGAGGGGGCAGATACGCAGTATTTT. Residues: CASSPEGADTQYF. The variable domain in full, with the rest retrieved from reference TRBV7-7 and TRBJ2-3, is GAGVSQSPRYKVTKRGQDVTLRCDPISSHATLYWYQQALGQGPEFLTYFNYEAQPDKSGLPSDRFSAERPEGSISTLTIQRTEQRDSAMYRCASSPEGADTQYFGPGTRLTVL.

V and J are TRBV5-8 and TRBJ1-1; possibly TRBD1 for D (6 bases). V lost 0 bases and J 6 bases, leaving 12 bases between the germline ends. CDR1 SGHTS and CDR2 YDEGEE come from the germline V gene. This CDR3 comprises 14 residues. The CDR3 region has the DNA TGTGCCAGCAGCTTGGAGGGACAAAACTCTGAAGCTTTCTTT. Its translation is CASSLEGQNSEAFF.

This clonotype came up a few times. This chain links TRBV7-2 with TRBJ1-2; D remains ambiguous. Germline CDR1 SGHTA, CDR2 FQGNSA. The V and J ends lost 1 base and 8 bases respectively, with 11 bases between them. The CDR3 is 13 residues long. For the CDR3, the DNA is TGTGCCAGCAGCTTAGAGGGCCAGTTAGGCTACACCTTC. Translating it yields CASSLEGQLGYTF.

The J gene is TRBJ2-5, the V gene TRBV11-2; the match to TRBD2 covers 7 bases. Germline-derived CDR1 and CDR2 are SGHAT and FQNNGV. V dropped 5 bases and J dropped 4; count of bases not matched to a gene: 10. The CDR3 is 15 amino acids. This CDR3 is CASSPSPGGGETQYF. For the CDR3, the DNA is TGTGCCAGCAGCCCATCACCTGGCGGGGGAGAGACCCAGTACTTC.

The V gene is TRBV4-2, the J gene TRBJ2-7; D is ambiguous. The CDR3 length is 14 residues. V was clipped by 0 bases and J by 4 bases, with 10 bases between them. CDR1 and CDR2 from the germline V gene are LGHNA and YNFKEQ. CDR3 amino acids: CASSQDEESYEQYF. The CDR3 DNA sequence: TGTGCCAGCAGCCAAGATGAGGAGTCTTACGAGCAGTACTTC.

The chain carries TRBV27 and TRBJ1-1; tentatively, D is TRBD1 (5 bases). V gave up 5 bases and J gave up 6 bases, with 16 bases separating them. CDR3 size: 14 residues. CDR1 and CDR2 from the germline V gene are MNHEY and SMNVEV (reference sequence). CDR3 sequence (DNA): TGTGCCAGCAGTAGAGCGGGGGGAGGAGCTGAAGCTTTCTTT. Translating it yields CASSRAGGGAEAFF.

This chain joins TRBV21-1 and TRBJ2-7. TRBV21-1 constitutes a pseudogene. The length of the CDR3 is 14 residues. The CDR3 spells CASSKAGSSYEQYV. The CDR3 region has the DNA TGTGCCAGCAGCAAAGCGGGTAGCTCCTACGAGCAGTACGTC.

By frequency in the sample, this clonotype is medium-sized. The V call is TRBV21-1, the J call TRBJ2-7. TRBV21-1 is marked as a pseudogene. There are 14 residues in the CDR3. As DNA, the CDR3 is TGTGCCAGCAGCAAAGTTGAGGAAGTGGACGAGCAGTACTTC. Its protein is CASSKVEEVDEQYF.

The chain links TRBV11-2 to TRBJ2-1; D might be TRBD2 (6 bases). The CDR3 spans 15 residues. The germline V gene has CDR1 SGHAT and CDR2 FQNNGV. V shed 2 bases and J shed 2 bases, with 10 bases lying between them. This CDR3 is CASSLPGRAYNEQFF. The CDR3 DNA sequence: TGTGCCAGCAGCTTACCCGGGAGAGCCTACAATGAGCAGTTCTTC.

The CDR3 sequence: CASSQQQGNIQYF. The CDR3 DNA sequence: TGTGCCAGCAGCCAACAACAGGGAAACATTCAGTACTTC. The J gene is TRBJ2-4, the V gene TRBV6-5; possible D gene TRBD1, 6 bases. V was cut by 6 bases and J by 6 bases, with 12 bases left in between. The CDR3 loop spans 13 amino acids. Germline V gene sequence: CDR1 MNHEY, CDR2 SVGAGI.

The rearrangement uses TRBV10-3 and TRBJ2-7, with D unresolved. The germline V and J ends were trimmed by 2 bases and 5 bases, with 7 bases remaining between them. The CDR3 has 12 residues. Germline V gives CDR1 ENHRY, CDR2 SYGVKD. This chain's CDR3 is CAISEGEDEQYV. The CDR3 DNA is TGTGCCATCAGTGAGGGGGAAGACGAGCAGTACGTC.